These T cell receptor beta chains were read from a single sample in a study of human T cells and chemical hapten exposure. One entry per CDR3 protein results from TCRdb running MiXCR on the 5' RACE reads. The table shows 130,000 or so distinct CDR3 sequences, with around 4.1% occurring only once. All receptors come from a female donor in good health. CDR3s include the opening cysteine and the closing phenylalanine or tryptophan. The order of the fields is V gene, J gene, clone size, D gene, CDR3 protein, CDR3 DNA. A D gene is named only where the DNA matches it firmly. The size field is filled for only some rows; it gives once, few, many or a size class.

TRBV10-3	TRBJ2-7	.	.	CAISSGQPYEQYF	TGTGCCATCAGTTCTGGACAGCCCTACGAGCAGTACTTC
TRBV29-1	TRBJ2-1	few	.	CSVDPRKGRNEQFF	TGCAGCGTTGACCCCCGAAAGGGTAGAAATGAGCAGTTCTTC
TRBV30	TRBJ1-1	many	.	CAWSVLRNTEAFF	TGTGCCTGGAGTGTACTTAGGAACACTGAAGCTTTCTTT
TRBV25-1	TRBJ1-2	many	.	CASSEYPYGYTF	TGTGCCAGCAGTGAATACCCCTATGGCTACACCTTC
TRBV29-1	TRBJ1-2	few	.	CSVNAPGKRLNYGYTF	TGCAGCGTTAACGCCCCGGGAAAGCGATTAAACTATGGCTACACCTTC
TRBV7-2	TRBJ1-1	many	.	CASSPRRQEEAFF	TGTGCCAGCAGCCCCAGAAGACAGGAGGAAGCTTTCTTT
TRBV6-2/TRBV6-3	TRBJ2-2	many	.	CASRLNTGLLELFF	TGTGCCAGCAGATTAAACACAGGTCTTCTGGAGCTGTTTTTT
TRBV5-1	TRBJ1-2	many	.	CASSLDHLPRGNYGYTF	TGCGCCAGCAGCTTGGACCACCTCCCACGGGGCAACTATGGCTACACCTTC
TRBV9	TRBJ1-2	many	.	CASSVGGSGYTF	TGTGCCAGCAGCGTAGGCGGGAGTGGCTACACCTTC
TRBV21-1	TRBJ2-1	many	.	CASSVRRGPNYNEQFF	TGTGCCAGCAGCGTTCGAAGGGGACCGAACTACAATGAGCAGTTCTTC
TRBV7-9	TRBJ1-2	many	.	CASSPPRSGNYGYTF	TGTGCCAGCAGCCCCCCGCGAAGTGGTAACTATGGCTACACCTTC
TRBV10-2	TRBJ2-1	many	TRBD2	CASGQTSGTPNEQFF	TGCGCCAGCGGCCAGACTAGCGGGACCCCCAATGAGCAGTTCTTC
TRBV7-2	TRBJ1-2	many	.	CASSLATNRGDGDYGYTF	TGTGCCAGCAGCTTAGCCACGAACCGCGGAGACGGGGACTATGGCTACACCTTC
TRBV25-1	TRBJ2-7	.	TRBD1	CASSGGQGMHEQYF	TGTGCCAGCAGTGGGGGACAGGGGATGCACGAGCAGTACTTC
TRBV10-3	TRBJ2-7	many	.	CAISGGYEQYF	TGTGCCATCAGTGGGGGCTACGAGCAGTACTTC
TRBV27	TRBJ1-2	.	TRBD1	CATSGTGFGYTF	TGTGCCACCTCCGGGACAGGGTTTGGCTACACCTTC
TRBV12-3/TRBV12-4	TRBJ2-3	many	TRBD1	CASTRLGQVTDTQYF	TGTGCCAGCACCCGCTTGGGACAGGTAACAGATACGCAGTATTTT
TRBV4-3	TRBJ1-2	.	.	CASSQILRGGYGYTF	TGCGCCAGCAGCCAAATATTGAGGGGAGGCTATGGCTACACCTTC
TRBV6-5	TRBJ2-3	many	TRBD2	CASSYSGALAGPTDTQYF	TGTGCCAGCAGTTACTCCGGGGCGCTAGCGGGGCCCACAGATACGCAGTATTTT
TRBV18	TRBJ1-1	many	.	CASSPDKNTEAFF	TGTGCCAGCTCACCGGACAAGAACACTGAAGCTTTCTTT
TRBV6-5	TRBJ1-1	many	.	CASSVGLGNTEAFF	TGTGCCAGCAGTGTGGGGTTGGGTAACACTGAAGCTTTCTTT
TRBV6-6	TRBJ2-7	few	TRBD1	CASSWTGSGEQYF	TGTGCCAGCAGTTGGACAGGGTCGGGGGAGCAGTACTTC
TRBV6-7	TRBJ2-1	few	.	CASSLHPSAGTEQFF	TGTGCCAGCAGTCTACATCCCTCAGCCGGGACCGAGCAGTTCTTC
TRBV12-3/TRBV12-4	TRBJ2-3	few	TRBD2	CASSWGGTDTQYF	TGTGCCAGCAGTTGGGGGGGTACAGATACGCAGTATTTT
TRBV7-9	TRBJ2-5	many	.	CASSPAGPRGEETQYF	TGTGCCAGCAGCCCAGCCGGACCCCGCGGGGAAGAGACCCAGTACTTC
TRBV12-3/TRBV12-4	TRBJ2-1	many	.	CASSPGGGGYNEQFF	TGTGCCAGCAGCCCAGGAGGGGGGGGCTACAATGAGCAGTTCTTC
TRBV27	TRBJ2-5	many	.	CASRKPGTSRETQYF	TGTGCCAGCCGAAAGCCCGGGACATCTCGTGAGACCCAGTACTTC
TRBV28	TRBJ2-7	many	TRBD1	CASSPTGSGEQYF	TGTGCCAGCAGTCCGACAGGGAGCGGCGAGCAGTACTTC
TRBV6-2/TRBV6-3	TRBJ2-7	many	.	CASSYGAGQPKEQYF	TGTGCCAGCAGTTACGGGGCGGGACAGCCGAAAGAGCAGTACTTC
TRBV5-4	TRBJ2-7	many	TRBD2	CASSLRLAGVPYEQYF	TGTGCCAGCAGCTTGAGGCTAGCGGGGGTCCCCTACGAGCAGTACTTC
TRBV7-9	TRBJ1-1	few	.	CASSSGRGGPRAFF	TGTGCCAGCAGCTCGGGCCGAGGGGGGCCCCGAGCTTTCTTT
TRBV12-3/TRBV12-4	TRBJ1-1	.	.	CASMEQVGTEAFF	TGTGCCAGCATGGAGCAGGTCGGCACTGAAGCTTTCTTT
TRBV19	TRBJ1-2	many	.	CASGWANYGYTF	TGTGCCAGTGGGTGGGCTAACTATGGCTACACCTTC
TRBV9	TRBJ1-3	many	TRBD1	CASSGITGVSGNTIYF	TGTGCCAGCAGTGGGATTACAGGGGTCTCTGGAAACACCATATATTTT
TRBV5-1	TRBJ2-7	many	.	CASSLGTATYEQYF	TGCGCCAGCAGCTTAGGGACTGCGACCTACGAGCAGTACTTC
TRBV7-9	TRBJ1-4	many	.	CASSYSGGWNEKLFF	TGTGCCAGCAGCTATTCAGGCGGTTGGAATGAAAAACTGTTTTTT
TRBV7-2	TRBJ2-1	many	TRBD2	CASSLARTSGGNEQFF	TGTGCCAGCAGCCTCGCCAGGACTAGCGGGGGGAATGAGCAGTTCTTC
TRBV5-6	TRBJ2-1	.	.	CASSYYGAEQFF	TGTGCCAGCAGCTATTACGGGGCTGAGCAGTTCTTC
TRBV5-1	TRBJ2-5	many	.	CASSGQETQYF	TGCGCCAGCAGCGGCCAAGAGACCCAGTACTTC
TRBV9	TRBJ1-3	many	.	CASSVVSWGNTIYF	TGTGCCAGCAGCGTAGTCTCGTGGGGAAACACCATATATTTT
TRBV28	TRBJ1-1	many	TRBD1	CASSLRGPNTEAFF	TGTGCCAGCAGTTTAAGGGGGCCGAACACTGAAGCTTTCTTT
TRBV7-3	TRBJ1-6	.	TRBD1	CASSGQGGSPLHF	TGTGCCAGCAGCGGACAGGGGGGTTCACCCCTCCACTTT
TRBV6-6	TRBJ2-3	many	.	CASSVLTDTQYF	TGTGCCAGCAGTGTTCTCACAGATACGCAGTATTTT
TRBV12-3/TRBV12-4	TRBJ2-7	many	.	CASSPYRDVRYEQYF	TGTGCCAGCAGTCCCTACAGGGACGTGAGGTACGAGCAGTACTTC
TRBV10-3	TRBJ2-3	.	.	CAIGQSTDTQYF	TGTGCCATCGGCCAGAGCACAGATACGCAGTATTTT
TRBV19	TRBJ2-1	many	.	CASTELGRGPESYNEQFF	TGTGCCAGTACCGAGTTAGGGCGCGGCCCGGAATCCTACAATGAGCAGTTCTTC
TRBV6-1	TRBJ2-1	.	.	CASRQNRAWGDEQFF	TGTGCCAGCAGACAAAACAGGGCCTGGGGCGATGAGCAGTTCTTC
TRBV20-1	TRBJ2-3	many	.	CSARDFQGGDTQYF	TGCAGTGCTAGAGATTTCCAGGGTGGGGATACGCAGTATTTT
TRBV29-1	TRBJ2-7	many	TRBD2	CSVGISGGSTYEQYF	TGCAGCGTTGGAATTAGCGGGGGCTCAACCTACGAGCAGTACTTC
TRBV19	TRBJ1-5	few	.	CASTANSNQPQHF	TGTGCCAGCACAGCTAATAGCAATCAGCCCCAGCATTTT
TRBV14	TRBJ2-1	many	.	CASSQVAGEQFF	TGTGCCAGCAGCCAAGTTGCCGGTGAGCAGTTCTTC
TRBV5-4	TRBJ2-5	many	.	CASSPIGTRIQETQYF	TGTGCCAGCAGCCCTATTGGGACAAGGATCCAAGAGACCCAGTACTTC
TRBV5-1	TRBJ1-2	many	TRBD1	CASSSQTGASYGYTF	TGCGCCAGCAGCTCCCAGACAGGGGCGTCCTATGGCTACACCTTC